A selection of T cell receptor beta chains follows, all from one sample in a study of radiation and T cells in renal cell carcinoma. Clones were sequenced by immunoSEQ multiplex PCR, and TCRdb holds only the in-frame ones, with some missing. The data show about 150,000 clones, with around 88% seen just once and over 15% held by the top ten. The input for sequencing was blood, taken from a patient whose treatment included radiotherapy and nephrectomy. Receptors were obtained from a woman aged 50 to 60 with renal cell carcinoma. Both conserved end residues are part of each CDR3. Fields, in order: D gene, J gene, V gene, clone size, CDR3 DNA, CDR3 protein. A D gene is named only where the DNA matches it firmly. Size is omitted from some rows. Given values are once, few, many or a class for expanded clones.

d_gene: NA
j_gene: TRBJ2-7
v_gene: TRBV28
abundance: NA
CDR3nt: TGTGCCAGCAGTGCCGGTGGGGGAGGATCCTACGAGCAGTACTTC
CDR3aa: CASSAGGGGSYEQYF

d_gene: NA
j_gene: TRBJ2-7
v_gene: TRBV12-1
abundance: NA
CDR3nt: TGTGCCAGCAGAAGAAAATACGAGCAGTACTTC
CDR3aa: CASRRKYEQYF

d_gene: NA
j_gene: TRBJ2-3
v_gene: TRBV7-2
abundance: NA
CDR3nt: TGTGCCAGCAGCTTTAGGGACGGGAGCACAGATACGCAGTATTTT
CDR3aa: CASSFRDGSTDTQYF

d_gene: NA
j_gene: TRBJ1-2
v_gene: TRBV30
abundance: NA
CDR3nt: TGTGCCTGGAACACCGAAAGATCCTATGGCTACACCTTC
CDR3aa: CAWNTERSYGYTF

d_gene: NA
j_gene: TRBJ2-5
v_gene: TRBV4-1
abundance: NA
CDR3nt: TGCGCCAGCAGCGCCCGCTTTGGTGGAGGCCAAGAGACCCAGTACTTC
CDR3aa: CASSARFGGGQETQYF

d_gene: NA
j_gene: TRBJ2-3
v_gene: TRBV28
abundance: NA
CDR3nt: TGTGCCAGCAGCCCGGAGGGGGTTCGAACAGATACGCAGTATTTT
CDR3aa: CASSPEGVRTDTQYF

d_gene: NA
j_gene: TRBJ2-7
v_gene: TRBV9
abundance: NA
CDR3nt: TGTGCCAGCAGCGTAGTGGGAAGGGGCGAGGGGGAGCAGTACTTC
CDR3aa: CASSVVGRGEGEQYF

d_gene: TRBD1
j_gene: TRBJ1-2
v_gene: TRBV10-3
abundance: NA
CDR3nt: TGTGCCATCAGTGAGACCGGGACAGGGACTAACTATGGCTACACCTTC
CDR3aa: CAISETGTGTNYGYTF

d_gene: TRBD1
j_gene: TRBJ1-6
v_gene: TRBV5-4
abundance: NA
CDR3nt: TGTGCCAGCAGCTCTAGGACAGGGACTTCACCCCTCCACTTT
CDR3aa: CASSSRTGTSPLHF

d_gene: NA
j_gene: TRBJ1-3
v_gene: TRBV9
abundance: NA
CDR3nt: TGTGCCAGCACCCCCGGGGGACTAGTCGACACCATATATTTT
CDR3aa: CASTPGGLVDTIYF

d_gene: TRBD1
j_gene: TRBJ1-1
v_gene: TRBV6-6
abundance: NA
CDR3nt: TGTGCCAGCAGCACAGGGGAAAGCACTGAAGCTTTCTTT
CDR3aa: CASSTGESTEAFF

d_gene: NA
j_gene: TRBJ1-1
v_gene: TRBV5-4
abundance: NA
CDR3nt: TGTGCCAGCAGCTTGGGTAGGGGTGGCACTGAAGCTTTCTTT
CDR3aa: CASSLGRGGTEAFF

d_gene: TRBD2
j_gene: TRBJ2-7
v_gene: TRBV5-4
abundance: NA
CDR3nt: TGTGCCAGCAGCGTGGGTAGCGGGTTTTCCTACGAGCAGTACTTC
CDR3aa: CASSVGSGFSYEQYF

d_gene: NA
j_gene: TRBJ2-7
v_gene: TRBV7-2
abundance: NA
CDR3nt: TGTGCCAGCAGCTTAGCGGGGGACGAGCAGTACTTC
CDR3aa: CASSLAGDEQYF

d_gene: NA
j_gene: TRBJ2-7
v_gene: TRBV28
abundance: NA
CDR3nt: TGTGCCAGCAGTCCAATGACAGAGAGATACGTCGAGCAGTACTTC
CDR3aa: CASSPMTERYVEQYF

d_gene: NA
j_gene: TRBJ1-1
v_gene: TRBV28
abundance: NA
CDR3nt: TGTGCCAGCAGCCCCGGGCAGCCAGGCACTGAAGCTTTCTTT
CDR3aa: CASSPGQPGTEAFF

d_gene: NA
j_gene: TRBJ2-5
v_gene: TRBV11-1
abundance: NA
CDR3nt: TGTGCCAGCAGCTCGAAAGAGACCCAGTACTTC
CDR3aa: CASSSKETQYF

d_gene: TRBD1
j_gene: TRBJ2-5
v_gene: TRBV5-6
abundance: NA
CDR3nt: TGTGCCAGCAGTTACCAGGGGGCATCGGGGGAGACCCAGTACTTC
CDR3aa: CASSYQGASGETQYF

d_gene: NA
j_gene: TRBJ2-2
v_gene: TRBV6-5
abundance: NA
CDR3nt: TGTGCCACGGGGCACCCGAACACCGGGGAGCTGTTTTTT
CDR3aa: CATGHPNTGELFF

d_gene: TRBD1
j_gene: TRBJ2-1
v_gene: TRBV9
abundance: NA
CDR3nt: TGTGCCAGCAGCGTAGAACAGGGGGCCACCTACAATGAGCAGTTCTTC
CDR3aa: CASSVEQGATYNEQFF

d_gene: TRBD1
j_gene: TRBJ1-2
v_gene: TRBV18
abundance: few
CDR3nt: TGTGCCAGCTCACCAGGGACAGGGGATTTCGGAAATGGCTACACCTTC
CDR3aa: CASSPGTGDFGNGYTF

d_gene: NA
j_gene: TRBJ1-5
v_gene: TRBV5-1
abundance: few
CDR3nt: TGCGCCAGCAGCTCGGACGGAAGCAATCAGCCCCAGCATTTT
CDR3aa: CASSSDGSNQPQHF

d_gene: TRBD1
j_gene: TRBJ1-1
v_gene: TRBV5-6
abundance: once
CDR3nt: TGTGCCAGCAGCTTGAGGGACAGGGGATTGAACACTGAAGCTTTCTTT
CDR3aa: CASSLRDRGLNTEAFF

d_gene: NA
j_gene: TRBJ1-2
v_gene: TRBV5-1
abundance: NA
CDR3nt: TGCGCCAGCAGCCCTGGGATTTTGGGTGGCTACACCTTC
CDR3aa: CASSPGILGGYTF

d_gene: TRBD2
j_gene: TRBJ2-7
v_gene: TRBV7-6
abundance: NA
CDR3nt: TGTGCCAGCAGCTTAGCTAGCGGGAGCCCCAAGAACGAGCAGTACTTC
CDR3aa: CASSLASGSPKNEQYF

d_gene: TRBD1
j_gene: TRBJ2-7
v_gene: TRBV7-3
abundance: NA
CDR3nt: TGTGCCAGCAGGGACAGGGGGAAGTACGAGCAGTACTTC
CDR3aa: CASRDRGKYEQYF

d_gene: TRBD2
j_gene: TRBJ2-1
v_gene: TRBV15
abundance: NA
CDR3nt: TGTGCCACCAGCGTACTAGCGCAACCACTTCCGACCTACAATGAGCAGTTCTTC
CDR3aa: CATSVLAQPLPTYNEQFF

d_gene: TRBD1
j_gene: TRBJ2-1
v_gene: TRBV2
abundance: NA
CDR3nt: TGTGCCAGCAGGTTGAACAGGGGCGATGAGCAGTTCTTC
CDR3aa: CASRLNRGDEQFF

d_gene: NA
j_gene: TRBJ2-3
v_gene: TRBV28
abundance: once
CDR3nt: TGTGCCAGCAGTTTTGGGGGGCCCAAAGATACGCAGTATTTT
CDR3aa: CASSFGGPKDTQYF

d_gene: TRBD1
j_gene: TRBJ1-4
v_gene: TRBV19
abundance: NA
CDR3nt: TGTGCCAGTGCTGGACAGGGCTATGAAAAACTGTTTTTT
CDR3aa: CASAGQGYEKLFF

d_gene: TRBD1
j_gene: TRBJ2-1
v_gene: TRBV15
abundance: NA
CDR3nt: TGTGCCACCAGCAGGGGAAACAGGGGGCAGTTCTTC
CDR3aa: CATSRGNRGQFF

d_gene: NA
j_gene: TRBJ1-4
v_gene: TRBV15
abundance: once
CDR3nt: TGTGCCACCAGCAGAGATCTTGAAAAACTGTTTTTT
CDR3aa: CATSRDLEKLFF

d_gene: NA
j_gene: TRBJ2-7
v_gene: TRBV19
abundance: NA
CDR3nt: TGTGCCAGTAGCGACCTTAAGGGTTACGAGCAGTACTTC
CDR3aa: CASSDLKGYEQYF

d_gene: NA
j_gene: TRBJ1-1
v_gene: TRBV29-1
abundance: NA
CDR3nt: TGCAGCGTTGAAGCGGGGGTCGGGACTGAAGCTTTCTTT
CDR3aa: CSVEAGVGTEAFF

d_gene: TRBD1
j_gene: TRBJ1-1
v_gene: TRBV19
abundance: NA
CDR3nt: TGTGCCAGTAGTTACCAACAGGGGCCCACTGAAGCTTTCTTT
CDR3aa: CASSYQQGPTEAFF

d_gene: TRBD2
j_gene: TRBJ2-3
v_gene: TRBV4-1
abundance: NA
CDR3nt: TGCGCCAGCAGCCAAGATCGACTAGCGGGAGAGAAGGACACAGATACGCAGTATTTT
CDR3aa: CASSQDRLAGEKDTDTQYF

d_gene: TRBD1
j_gene: TRBJ1-5
v_gene: TRBV6-6
abundance: few
CDR3nt: TGTGCCAGCAGCAGGACAGGGGGCAATCAGCCCCAGCATTTT
CDR3aa: CASSRTGGNQPQHF

d_gene: NA
j_gene: TRBJ1-1
v_gene: TRBV10-2
abundance: NA
CDR3nt: TGCGCCAGCAGTGAAAGGGCGACCCTAGAGGGAGAAGCTTTCTTT
CDR3aa: CASSERATLEGEAFF

d_gene: NA
j_gene: TRBJ2-1
v_gene: TRBV18
abundance: NA
CDR3nt: TGTGCCAGCTCGCCCACCGAGAATGAGCAGTTCTTC
CDR3aa: CASSPTENEQFF

d_gene: NA
j_gene: TRBJ2-5
v_gene: TRBV6-1
abundance: NA
CDR3nt: TGTGCCAGCAGTGAGCTACAGCAAGAGACCCAGTACTTC
CDR3aa: CASSELQQETQYF

d_gene: TRBD1
j_gene: TRBJ2-5
v_gene: TRBV7-2
abundance: NA
CDR3nt: TGTGCCAGCAGCTTAAATGGACAGGGGAAAGAGACCCAGTACTTC
CDR3aa: CASSLNGQGKETQYF

d_gene: NA
j_gene: TRBJ2-1
v_gene: TRBV28
abundance: NA
CDR3nt: TGTGCCAGCAGTTCCGGGGGGCATGAGCAGTTCTTC
CDR3aa: CASSSGGHEQFF

d_gene: NA
j_gene: TRBJ1-1
v_gene: TRBV2
abundance: NA
CDR3nt: TGTGCCAGCAGTGAGGAGGTTTCGGAGGCTTTCTTT
CDR3aa: CASSEEVSEAFF

d_gene: NA
j_gene: TRBJ2-5
v_gene: TRBV2
abundance: NA
CDR3nt: TGTGCCAGCAGTTACGAGAATGGAGAGACCCAGTACTTC
CDR3aa: CASSYENGETQYF

d_gene: NA
j_gene: TRBJ2-4
v_gene: TRBV18
abundance: few
CDR3nt: TGTGCCAGCTCACCATCAGGGAGAAACATTCAGTACTTC
CDR3aa: CASSPSGRNIQYF

d_gene: TRBD1
j_gene: TRBJ1-1
v_gene: TRBV5-1
abundance: NA
CDR3nt: TGCGCCAGCAGCTGGCGACAGGGGGCGCTTATGAACACTGAAGCTTTCTTT
CDR3aa: CASSWRQGALMNTEAFF

d_gene: NA
j_gene: TRBJ2-7
v_gene: TRBV19
abundance: NA
CDR3nt: TGTGCCAGTAGTGACGCCGGGCGGGTCTACGAGCAGTACTTC
CDR3aa: CASSDAGRVYEQYF

d_gene: NA
j_gene: TRBJ2-1
v_gene: TRBV5-4
abundance: NA
CDR3nt: TGTGCCAGCAGCTTGGCCGGGGCACTAGCTATAAATGAGCAGTTCTTC
CDR3aa: CASSLAGALAINEQFF

d_gene: NA
j_gene: TRBJ1-2
v_gene: TRBV7-9
abundance: once
CDR3nt: TGTGCCAGCAGCTTAACGAATTCTAACTATGGCTACACCTTC
CDR3aa: CASSLTNSNYGYTF

d_gene: NA
j_gene: TRBJ2-1
v_gene: TRBV7-2
abundance: once
CDR3nt: TGTGCCAGCAGCTTAGCAGGTTCCGGGCAGTTCTTC
CDR3aa: CASSLAGSGQFF

d_gene: NA
j_gene: TRBJ2-2
v_gene: TRBV5-4
abundance: once
CDR3nt: TGTGCCAGCAGCTTAAGGGGGTCCATCACCGGGGAGCTGTTTTTT
CDR3aa: CASSLRGSITGELFF

d_gene: TRBD2
j_gene: TRBJ2-7
v_gene: TRBV6-1
abundance: NA
CDR3nt: TGTGCCAGCAGTGAACGCGAAGCGGGATCACCCTACGAGCAGTACTTC
CDR3aa: CASSEREAGSPYEQYF

d_gene: TRBD2
j_gene: TRBJ2-1
v_gene: TRBV7-2
abundance: NA
CDR3nt: TGTGCCAGCAGCCCATGGACTAGCGGTCTGAGCTCCTACAATGAGCAGTTCTTC
CDR3aa: CASSPWTSGLSSYNEQFF

d_gene: NA
j_gene: TRBJ2-2
v_gene: TRBV4-3
abundance: NA
CDR3nt: TGCGCCAGCAGCCACCCGACTGGGGGCCGAAACACCGGGGAGCTGTTTTTT
CDR3aa: CASSHPTGGRNTGELFF

d_gene: NA
j_gene: TRBJ1-3
v_gene: TRBV5-1
abundance: NA
CDR3nt: TGCGCCAGCAGCTTTGGCGATGGCGGCTCTGGAAACACCATATATTTT
CDR3aa: CASSFGDGGSGNTIYF

d_gene: NA
j_gene: TRBJ1-5
v_gene: TRBV30
abundance: few
CDR3nt: TGTGCCTGGAGCCCTACTTCAGGGTTTCAGCCCCAGCATTTT
CDR3aa: CAWSPTSGFQPQHF

d_gene: TRBD1
j_gene: TRBJ1-5
v_gene: TRBV6-5
abundance: NA
CDR3nt: TGTGCCAGCAGTCCCACAGGGGCCGGCAATCAGCCCCAGCATTTT
CDR3aa: CASSPTGAGNQPQHF

d_gene: TRBD1
j_gene: TRBJ1-1
v_gene: TRBV28
abundance: NA
CDR3nt: TGTGCCAGCAGTGGGACAGGAGGCACTGAAGCTTTCTTT
CDR3aa: CASSGTGGTEAFF

d_gene: NA
j_gene: TRBJ2-2
v_gene: TRBV27
abundance: once
CDR3nt: TGTGCCAGCAGTTTTGGGAGCCGCAACACCGGGGAGCTGTTTTTT
CDR3aa: CASSFGSRNTGELFF

d_gene: NA
j_gene: TRBJ1-2
v_gene: TRBV25-1
abundance: few
CDR3nt: TGTGCCAGCGGCTCGAACAGGGCTGGCTACACCTTC
CDR3aa: CASGSNRAGYTF